These 18 T cell receptor beta chains originate from one sample sequenced in a study of CD8+ T cells in alopecia areata. In each case, RNA was isolated and then reverse transcribed into cDNA as the sequencing template. Some clones are missing from TCRdb's copy, which holds only in-frame ones; the method was immunoSEQ multiplex PCR. The table lists about 180,000 clones, about 66% of them singletons. Material: CD8+ T cells sorted from blood, obtained at week 0. Receptor source: a human donor with alopecia areata.

This rearrangement joins TRBV18 to TRBJ1-2; D is possibly TRBD1 (5 bases). Germline V gene data show CDR1 as KGHSH and CDR2 as LQKENI. The ends were cut back, 3 bases at V and 2 bases at J, with 19 bases in the middle. The CDR3 consists of 17 residues. The CDR3 sequence: CASSPGDGTEYNYGYTF. CDR3 nucleotide sequence: TGTGCCAGCTCACCTGGAGACGGGACCGAGTACAACTATGGCTACACCTTC.

This clone turned up a few times. This sequence joins TRBV19 and TRBJ2-7; D is perhaps TRBD2 (5 bases). The CDR3 runs to 15 residues. Germline V gene sequence: CDR1 LNHDA, CDR2 SQIVND (reference sequence). V was pared by 1 base and J by 3 bases, with 13 bases between. In DNA, the CDR3 is TGTGCCAGTAGTATAGTCTGGGGAGCGAACTACGAGCAGTACTTC. Its translation is CASSIVWGANYEQYF.

In this sample, this clone turned up a few times. The V and J genes are TRBV30 and TRBJ2-2; 9 bases line up with TRBD1. CDR1 and CDR2 from the germline V gene are GTSNPN and SVGIG (reference sequence). Germline trimming cut 3 bases from V and 7 bases from J; bases unmatched to any gene: 3. This CDR3 comprises 13 residues. CDR3 in amino acids: CAWRQGAGGELFF. The CDR3 nucleotides read TGTGCCTGGAGACAGGGGGCGGGCGGGGAGCTGTTTTTT.

The rearrangement joins TRBV5-1 to TRBJ1-1; D unclear. The germline CDR1 and CDR2 sequences are SGHRS and YFSETQ. V was cut by 0 bases and J by 0 bases, with 12 bases left in between. This CDR3 region has 16 residues. The CDR3 here is CASSLVRRHLNTEAFF. DNA for the CDR3: TGCGCCAGCAGCTTGGTCCGCAGACACCTGAACACTGAAGCTTTCTTT.

The genes are TRBV30 and TRBJ1-1; D ambiguous. Looked up from germline, CDR1 is GTSNPN and CDR2 is SVGIG (reference sequence). This CDR3 has 11 amino acids. V was cut by 5 bases and J by 7 bases, with 11 bases left in between. CDR3: CAWVKAIEAFF. CDR3 coding DNA: TGTGCCTGGGTGAAGGCCATTGAAGCTTTCTTT.

This clone was observed once. A junction end diverges from the germline sequence, so it may reflect a read error. This chain joins TRBV29-1 and TRBJ2-1; 9 nucleotides agree with TRBD1. The CDR3 length is 14 residues. The germline gives CDR1 SQVTM, CDR2 ANQGSEA. In DNA form, the CDR3 reads TGCAACGTTGAATACCGGGACAGGGCCGGTGAGCAGTTCTTC. This translates into CNVEYRDRAGEQFF.

The rearrangement joins TRBV5-6 to TRBJ1-3, with no clear D. The CDR3 runs to 11 residues. CDR1 is SGHDT, CDR2 YYEEEE, per germline. V was pared by 3 bases and J by 3 bases, with 1 base between. In DNA form, the CDR3 reads TGTGCCAGCAGCTATGGAAACACCATATATTTT. Residues: CASSYGNTIYF. The full variable domain, with the rest looked up from reference TRBV5-6 and TRBJ1-3, is DAGVTQSPTHLIKTRGQQVTLRCSPKSGHDTVSWYQQALGQGPQFIFQYYEEEERQRGNFPDRFSGHQFPNYSSELNVNALLLGDSALYLCASSYGNTIYFGEGSWLTVV.

The CDR3 bases are TGTGCCAGCAGCTTAGGAGGAGCGACCGGGAATGAAAAACTGTTTTTT. Protein: CASSLGGATGNEKLFF. V gene TRBV7-9 combines with J gene TRBJ1-4; D unresolved. V lost 1 base and J lost 5, with 14 bases in between. The CDR3 loop spans 16 amino acids. Germline lookup yields CDR1 SEHNR and CDR2 FQNEAQ (reference sequence).

The chain joins TRBV30 to TRBJ2-5; D ambiguous. The germline V and J ends were trimmed by 8 bases and 1 base, with 11 bases remaining between them. Germline V gives CDR1 GTSNPN, CDR2 SVGIG (reference sequence). The CDR3 spans 12 residues. CDR3 protein: CAGRGGQETQYF. In DNA form, the CDR3 reads TGTGCCGGTCGTGGCGGCCAAGAGACCCAGTACTTC.

This clone was found once. V gene TRBV6-6 combines with J gene TRBJ2-2; 8 positions agree with TRBD2. CDR3 size: 15 residues. In germline, CDR1 is MNHNY, CDR2 SVGAGI (reference sequence). The ends lost 3 bases at V and 5 bases at J; junction bases unmatched: 5. CDR3 residues: CASSYAGGQTGELFF. CDR3 DNA sequence: TGTGCCAGCAGTTATGCGGGGGGCCAGACCGGGGAGCTGTTTTTT.

The V gene is TRBV7-6, the J gene TRBJ2-1, with TRBD1 matching over 10 bases. CDR1 is SGHVS, CDR2 FNYEAQ, per germline. J lost 8 bases, V lost 4 bases, and 5 bases had no gene match. The CDR3 has 14 amino acids. The CDR3 nucleotides are TGTGCCAGCAGCTCCCCGGGACAGGGGTATGAGCAGTTCTTC. Its protein product is CASSSPGQGYEQFF.

The rearrangement links TRBV2 to TRBJ2-3; possible D gene TRBD2, 5 bases. Trimming removed 10 bases from V and 2 bases from J, with 13 bases in between. Germline V gene lookup returns CDR1 SNHLY and CDR2 FYNNEI. CDR3 size: 13 residues. The CDR3 sequence is CAIPGTLTDTQYF. CDR3 in DNA: TGTGCCATCCCGGGAACCCTCACAGATACGCAGTATTTT.

This chain uses TRBV29-1 with TRBJ1-1; tentatively, D is TRBD1 (5 bases). This CDR3 region has 14 residues. Trimming shortened V by 6 bases and J by 1 base, and 15 bases separated the two germline ends. Germline CDR1 is SQVTM and CDR2 is ANQGSEA. CDR3 in amino acids: CSVQLQAQNTEAFF. CDR3 DNA: TGCAGCGTCCAACTACAGGCCCAGAACACTGAAGCTTTCTTT.

The chain employs TRBV30 and TRBJ1-5; 7 nucleotides match TRBD1. The CDR3 consists of 15 residues. The trim removed 0 bases at V and 4 bases at J, leaving 6 bases unmatched. The V gene's germline CDR1 is GTSNPN and CDR2 SVGIG (reference sequence). The CDR3 sequence: CAWSVEGTDNQPQHF. CDR3 nucleotides: TGTGCCTGGAGTGTAGAGGGGACAGATAATCAGCCCCAGCATTTT.

The chain recombines TRBV27 with TRBJ2-1, with 7 bases matching TRBD2. V lost 3 bases, J lost 9 bases, and 14 bases stayed unmatched. Germline CDR1 reads MNHEY; CDR2 reads SMNVEV (reference sequence). The CDR3 spans 16 residues. The CDR3 nucleotides read TGTGCCAGCAGTTTGTATGGGGGGGGAAATGGCACTGAGCAGTTCTTC. Translated: CASSLYGGGNGTEQFF.

In this sample, this clone turned up once. The rearrangement joins TRBV7-6 to TRBJ2-1; TRBD1 might be the D (6 bases). Germline CDR1 reads SGHVS; CDR2 reads FNYEAQ. The length of the CDR3 is 13 residues. The V and J ends lost 1 base and 10 bases respectively, with 11 bases between them. CDR3 region: CASSLVGHGEQFF. The CDR3 DNA reads as TGTGCCAGCAGCTTAGTGGGACATGGGGAGCAGTTCTTC.

There are a few counts of this clone. The chain joins TRBV11-1 to TRBJ2-5; no firm D call. V lost 2 bases, J lost 4 bases, and 5 bases lay in between. This CDR3 is 12 amino acids long. Germline V gene lookup returns CDR1 SGHAT and CDR2 FQDESV (reference sequence). This CDR3 is CASSLTGETQYF. The CDR3 DNA sequence: TGTGCCAGCAGCTTAACGGGAGAGACCCAGTACTTC.

The chain joins TRBV11-2 to TRBJ1-3, with D hard to call. With 8 bases removed from V and 2 bases from J, the gap between germline ends came to 10 bases. This CDR3 has 13 amino acids. From germline, CDR1 is SGHAT and CDR2 FQNNGV. In DNA, the CDR3 is TGTGCCAGCCGACTTGCTACTGGAAACACCATATATTTT. Protein product: CASRLATGNTIYF.